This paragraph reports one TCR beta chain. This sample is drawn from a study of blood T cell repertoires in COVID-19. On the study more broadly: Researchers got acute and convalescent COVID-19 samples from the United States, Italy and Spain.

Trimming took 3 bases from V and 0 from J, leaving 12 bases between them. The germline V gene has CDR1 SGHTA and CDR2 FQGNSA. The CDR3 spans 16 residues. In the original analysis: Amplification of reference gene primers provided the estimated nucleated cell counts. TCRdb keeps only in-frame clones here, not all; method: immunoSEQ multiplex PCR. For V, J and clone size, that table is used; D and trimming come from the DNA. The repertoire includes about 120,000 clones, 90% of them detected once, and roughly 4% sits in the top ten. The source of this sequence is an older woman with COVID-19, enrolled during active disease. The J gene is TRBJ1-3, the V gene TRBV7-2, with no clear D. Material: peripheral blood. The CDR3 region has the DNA TGTGCCAGCAGCTTTGGGAGGGCGAGCTCTGGAAACACCATATATTTT. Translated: CASSFGRASSGNTIYF. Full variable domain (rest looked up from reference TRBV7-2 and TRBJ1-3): GAGVSQSPSNKVTEKGKDVELRCDPISGHTALYWYRQSLGQGLEFLIYFQGNSAPDKSGLPSDRFSAERTGGSVSTLTIQRTQQEDSAVYLCASSFGRASSGNTIYFGEGSWLTVV.